This T cell receptor beta chain is from a study of blood T cell repertoires in COVID-19. On the study more broadly: The study drew acute and convalescent COVID-19 samples from the United States, Italy and Spain. T cells, B-cell-depleted T cells, or PBMCs supplied cDNA or gDNA.

The repertoire was sequenced with immunoSEQ multiplex PCR; TCRdb's copy has only in-frame clones and lacks some. This table holds 45,000 to 50,000 clones, 88% found once. The receptor's source is a man aged 50 to 60 with active COVID-19. The sequenced material came from peripheral blood.

CDR3 in amino acids: CARSLPTLTHEQFF. The CDR3 coding sequence is TGTGCCAGAAGCCTACCGACTCTTACCCATGAGCAGTTCTTC. The chain carries TRBV5-3 and TRBJ2-1; D is undetermined. TRBV5-3 is an open reading frame whose function is uncertain. The CDR3 spans 14 residues. The V gene lost 4 bases and the J gene lost 8 bases, with 16 bases spanning the gap.